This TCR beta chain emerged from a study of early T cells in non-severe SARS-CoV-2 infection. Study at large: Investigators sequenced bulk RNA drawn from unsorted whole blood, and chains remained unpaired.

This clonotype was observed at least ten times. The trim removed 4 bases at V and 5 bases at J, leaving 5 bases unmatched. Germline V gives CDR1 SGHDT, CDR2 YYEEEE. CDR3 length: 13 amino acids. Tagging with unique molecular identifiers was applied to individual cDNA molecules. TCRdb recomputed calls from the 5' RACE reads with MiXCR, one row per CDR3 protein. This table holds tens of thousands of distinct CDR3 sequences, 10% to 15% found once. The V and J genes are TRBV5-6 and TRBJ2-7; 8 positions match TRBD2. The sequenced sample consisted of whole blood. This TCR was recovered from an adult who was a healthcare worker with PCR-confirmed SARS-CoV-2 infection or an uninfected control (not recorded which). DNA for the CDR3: TGTGCCAGCAGCCCGGGGGGGCCCAACGAGCAGTACTTC. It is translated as CASSPGGPNEQYF. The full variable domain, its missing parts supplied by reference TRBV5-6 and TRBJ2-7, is DAGVTQSPTHLIKTRGQQVTLRCSPKSGHDTVSWYQQALGQGPQFIFQYYEEEERQRGNFPDRFSGHQFPNYSSELNVNALLLGDSALYLCASSPGGPNEQYFGPGTRLTVT.